These 2 T cell receptor beta chains came from one sample sequenced in a study of TIL therapy for anti-PD-1-resistant metastatic lung cancer. The immunoSEQ assay was v3. The assay was immunoSEQ multiplex PCR, and TCRdb's table has in-frame clones only and misses some. The data hold 21,000 or so clones, with around 78% observed a single time. Sample time point: pre-treatment sample, taken before nivolumab and TIL therapy. The specimen was blood, collected at baseline. These receptors all come from a person aged 25 to 85 with non-small cell lung cancer.

The count of this clone is one. V and J are TRBV19 and TRBJ1-2; D is unresolved. The CDR3 runs to 13 residues. Trimming pared 9 bases from V and 1 base from J, leaving 12 bases between. Germline loops: CDR1 LNHDA, CDR2 SQIVND (reference sequence). Here the CDR3 DNA reads TGTGCCAGCACTCACGGGGTTAACTATGGCTACACCTTC. Its translation: CASTHGVNYGYTF.

The chain couples TRBV5-6 to TRBJ2-5, with TRBD1 matching 7 bases. Per the germline V gene, CDR1 is SGHDT and CDR2 is YYEEEE. This CDR3 has 14 amino acids. The V segment lost 3 bases and the J segment 5 bases; nucleotides outside the gene matches: 7. DNA of the CDR3: TGTGCCAGCAGCTACAGGGGCCCTATGGAGACCCAGTACTTC. This translates into CASSYRGPMETQYF. Based on the CDR3 plus reference TRBV5-6 and TRBJ2-5, the full variable domain is DAGVTQSPTHLIKTRGQQVTLRCSPKSGHDTVSWYQQALGQGPQFIFQYYEEEERQRGNFPDRFSGHQFPNYSSELNVNALLLGDSALYLCASSYRGPMETQYFGPGTRLLVL.